Here is one TCR beta chain with its context. Its antigen is currently unknown. TCRdb redid the calling of the reads with MiXCR, one entry per CDR3 protein. The data hold roughly 180,000 distinct CDR3 sequences, with about 20% observed a single time. The data derive from a study of T cell repertoires in cytomegalovirus infection. About the research overall: The authors relied on CMV epitopes, both recently identified HLA-C-restricted and well-studied HLA-B-restricted. Study conclusions and caveats: The ex vivo response was dominated by HLA-C-restricted CMV-specific TCR beta clonotypes.

Trimming cost V 6 bases and J 2 bases; bases outside gene matches: 10. From germline, CDR1 is SGHAT and CDR2 FQNNGV. The CDR3 is 18 amino acids. The J gene is TRBJ2-3, the V gene TRBV11-2; 14 positions match TRBD2. The source is a human donor in good health (CMV status not recorded). Some clones in this sample may be carry-over from other donors' samples. Sequenced here: CD8+ T cells from cultured PBMCs, sampled from culture after CMV antigen stimulation. In nucleotides, the CDR3 is TGTGCCAGCAGGAGGACTAGCGGGGGGTCTACAGACACAGATACGCAGTATTTT. Translation gives CASRRTSGGSTDTDTQYF.